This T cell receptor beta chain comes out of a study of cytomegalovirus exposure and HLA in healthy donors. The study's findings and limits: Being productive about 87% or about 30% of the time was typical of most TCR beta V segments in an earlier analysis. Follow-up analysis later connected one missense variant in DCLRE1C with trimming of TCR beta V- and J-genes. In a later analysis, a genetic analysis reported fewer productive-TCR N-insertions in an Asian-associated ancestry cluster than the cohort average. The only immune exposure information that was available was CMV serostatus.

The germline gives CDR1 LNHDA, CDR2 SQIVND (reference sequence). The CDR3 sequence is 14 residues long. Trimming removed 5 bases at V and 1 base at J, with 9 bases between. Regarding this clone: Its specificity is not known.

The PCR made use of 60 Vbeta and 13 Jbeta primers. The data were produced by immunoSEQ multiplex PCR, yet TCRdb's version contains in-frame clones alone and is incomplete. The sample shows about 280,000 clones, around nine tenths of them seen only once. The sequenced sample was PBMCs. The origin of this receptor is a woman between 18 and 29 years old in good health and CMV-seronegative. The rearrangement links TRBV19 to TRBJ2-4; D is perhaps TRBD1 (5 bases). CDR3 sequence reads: CASSSRVAKNIQYF. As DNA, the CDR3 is TGTGCCAGTAGTTCCAGGGTTGCCAAAAACATTCAGTACTTC. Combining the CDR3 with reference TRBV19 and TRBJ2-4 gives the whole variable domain DGGITQSPKYLFRKEGQNVTLSCEQNLNHDAMYWYRQDPGQGLRLIYYSQIVNDFQKGDIAEGYSVSREKKESFPLTVTSAQKNPTAFYLCASSSRVAKNIQYFGAGTRLSVL.